One and the same sample provided the 3 T cell receptor beta chains below, sequenced in a study of T cells in Graves' hyperthyroidism and ophthalmopathy (dated 2019 in TCRdb). Library prep was done by multiplex PCR. The sequencer was an Illumina HiSeq 2000. The TCR beta CDR3 regions were amplified from the RNA transcripts. The TCR CDR3 was subjected to a first round of RT-PCR using the HTBI primer set and the Qiagen OneStep RT-PCR kit. The public sequencing data were trimmed at Q25 with fastp and processed into clonotypes with MiXCR by TCRdb, which kept only in-frame beta chains. Each CDR3 protein gets just one entry, which takes the most common genes and DNA from the rows behind it. This sample is represented by fewer than 700,000 distinct CDR3 sequences; roughly 15% of them were singletons. The ten most abundant clones make up less than 4.5% of the sample. Sequencing was carried out using blood. The receptor source for this set is a woman aged 30 to 39 with Graves' hyperthyroidism.

This clonotype was seen more than once but under ten times. The chain employs TRBV2 and TRBJ1-4; D perhaps matches TRBD1 (6 bases). The CDR3 consists of 13 residues. The V gene lost 6 bases and the J gene lost 12 bases, with 17 bases spanning the gap. In germline, CDR1 is SNHLY, CDR2 FYNNEI. CDR3 sequence reads: CASREQGPQELFF. The CDR3 region has the DNA TGTGCCAGCAGGGAACAGGGCCCTCAGGAACTGTTTTTT.

This clonotype was recorded many times. The genes are TRBV12-3 or TRBV12-4 and TRBJ2-7; TRBD2 agrees at 12 bases. The trim removed 6 bases at V and 5 bases at J, leaving 5 bases unmatched. The CDR3 loop spans 14 amino acids. The CDR3 reads CASSLAGGQNEQYF. In DNA form, the CDR3 reads TGTGCCAGCAGCCTAGCGGGAGGGCAAAACGAGCAGTACTTC.

The genes are TRBV4-2 and TRBJ2-7, with D perhaps matching TRBD2 (6 bases). Trimming left V 4 bases short and J 2 bases short, with 21 bases between. The CDR3 is 17 residues long. Germline V lookup: CDR1 LGHNA, CDR2 YNFKEQ. The CDR3 loop is CASSPALGSSVAYEQYF. The DNA of the CDR3 is TGTGCCAGCAGCCCTGCATTAGGGTCTAGCGTCGCCTACGAGCAGTACTTC.